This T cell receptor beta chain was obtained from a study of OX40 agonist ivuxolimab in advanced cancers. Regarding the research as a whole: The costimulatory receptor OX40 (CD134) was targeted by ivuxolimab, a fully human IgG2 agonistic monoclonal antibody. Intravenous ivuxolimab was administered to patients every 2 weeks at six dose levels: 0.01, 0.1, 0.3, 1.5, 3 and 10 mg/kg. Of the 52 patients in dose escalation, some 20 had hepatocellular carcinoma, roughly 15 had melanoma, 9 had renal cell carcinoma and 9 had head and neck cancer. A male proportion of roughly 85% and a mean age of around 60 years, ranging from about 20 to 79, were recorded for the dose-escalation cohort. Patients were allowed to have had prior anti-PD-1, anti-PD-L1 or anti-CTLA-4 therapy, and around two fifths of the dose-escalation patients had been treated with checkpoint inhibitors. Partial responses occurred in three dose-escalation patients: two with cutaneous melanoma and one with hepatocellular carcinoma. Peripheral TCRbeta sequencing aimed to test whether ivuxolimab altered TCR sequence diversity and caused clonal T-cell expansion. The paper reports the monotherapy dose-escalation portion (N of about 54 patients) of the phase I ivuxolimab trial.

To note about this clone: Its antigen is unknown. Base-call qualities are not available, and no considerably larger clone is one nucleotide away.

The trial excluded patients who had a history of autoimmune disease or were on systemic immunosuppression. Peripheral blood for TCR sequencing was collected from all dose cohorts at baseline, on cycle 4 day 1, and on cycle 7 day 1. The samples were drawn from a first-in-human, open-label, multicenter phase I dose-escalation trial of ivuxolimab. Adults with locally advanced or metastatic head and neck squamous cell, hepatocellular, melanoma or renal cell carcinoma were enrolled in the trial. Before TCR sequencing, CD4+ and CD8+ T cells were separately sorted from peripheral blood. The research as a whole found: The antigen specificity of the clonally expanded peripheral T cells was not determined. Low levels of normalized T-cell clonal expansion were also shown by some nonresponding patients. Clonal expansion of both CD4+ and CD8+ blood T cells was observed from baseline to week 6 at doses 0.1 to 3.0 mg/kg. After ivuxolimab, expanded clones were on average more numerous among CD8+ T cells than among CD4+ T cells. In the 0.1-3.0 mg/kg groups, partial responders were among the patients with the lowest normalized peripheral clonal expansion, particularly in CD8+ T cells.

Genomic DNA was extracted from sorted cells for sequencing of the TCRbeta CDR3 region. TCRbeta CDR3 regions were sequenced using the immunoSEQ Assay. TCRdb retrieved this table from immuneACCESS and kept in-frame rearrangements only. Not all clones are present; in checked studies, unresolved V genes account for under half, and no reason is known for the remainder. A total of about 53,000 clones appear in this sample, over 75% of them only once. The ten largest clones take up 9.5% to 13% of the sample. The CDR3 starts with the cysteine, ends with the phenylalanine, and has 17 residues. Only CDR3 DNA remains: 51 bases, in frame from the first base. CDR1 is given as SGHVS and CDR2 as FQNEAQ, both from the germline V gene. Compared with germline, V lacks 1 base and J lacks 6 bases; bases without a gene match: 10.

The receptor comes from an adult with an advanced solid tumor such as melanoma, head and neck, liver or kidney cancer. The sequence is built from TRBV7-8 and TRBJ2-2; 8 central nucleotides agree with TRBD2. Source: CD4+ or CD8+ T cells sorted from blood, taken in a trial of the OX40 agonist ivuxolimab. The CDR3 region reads CASSLDGRAFMSGELFF. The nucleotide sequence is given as TGTGCCAGCAGCTTAGACGGGAGGGCCTTTATGTCCGGGGAGCTGTTTTTT.